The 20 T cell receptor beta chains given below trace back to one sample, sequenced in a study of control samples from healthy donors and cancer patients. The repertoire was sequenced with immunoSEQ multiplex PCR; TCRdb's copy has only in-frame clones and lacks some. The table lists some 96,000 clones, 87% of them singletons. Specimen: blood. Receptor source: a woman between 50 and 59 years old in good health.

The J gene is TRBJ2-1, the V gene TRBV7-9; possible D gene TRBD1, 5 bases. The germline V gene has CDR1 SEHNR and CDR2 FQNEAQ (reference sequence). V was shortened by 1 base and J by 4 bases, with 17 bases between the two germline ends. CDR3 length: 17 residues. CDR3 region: CASSLGQGISPYNEQFF. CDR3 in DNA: TGTGCCAGCAGCTTAGGGCAGGGTATATCGCCTTACAATGAGCAGTTCTTC.

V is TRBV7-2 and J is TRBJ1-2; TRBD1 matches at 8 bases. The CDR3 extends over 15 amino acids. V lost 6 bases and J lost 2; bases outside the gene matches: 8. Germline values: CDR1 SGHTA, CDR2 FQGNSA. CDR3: CASSKRTGTNYGYTF. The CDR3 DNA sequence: TGTGCCAGCAGTAAAAGGACAGGGACCAACTATGGCTACACCTTC.

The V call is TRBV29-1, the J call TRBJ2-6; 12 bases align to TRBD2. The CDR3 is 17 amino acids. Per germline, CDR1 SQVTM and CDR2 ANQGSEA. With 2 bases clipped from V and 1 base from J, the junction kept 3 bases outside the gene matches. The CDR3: CSVEKLAGGSGANVLTF. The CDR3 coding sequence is TGCAGCGTTGAAAAACTAGCGGGAGGTTCTGGGGCCAACGTCCTGACTTTC. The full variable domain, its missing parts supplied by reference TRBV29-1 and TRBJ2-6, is SAVISQKPSRDICQRGTSLTIQCQVDSQVTMMFWYRQQPGQSLTLIATANQGSEATYESGFVIDKFPISRPNLTFSTLTVSNMSPEDSSIYLCSVEKLAGGSGANVLTFGAGSRLTVL.

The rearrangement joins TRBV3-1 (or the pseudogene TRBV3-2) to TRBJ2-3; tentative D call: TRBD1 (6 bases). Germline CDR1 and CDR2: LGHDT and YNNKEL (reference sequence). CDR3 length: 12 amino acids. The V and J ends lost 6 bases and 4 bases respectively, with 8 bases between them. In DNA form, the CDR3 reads TGTGCCAGCAGGGGGGCCGCAGATACGCAGTATTTT. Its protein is CASRGAADTQYF.

The CDR3 DNA sequence: TGTGCCAGCAGCCCTCAAGTCTCTGGAAACACCATATATTTT. Protein product: CASSPQVSGNTIYF. The rearrangement links TRBV14 to TRBJ1-3; D uncertain. The V end lost 4 bases, the J end lost 0 bases, and 7 bases lay between the germline ends. The CDR3 totals 14 residues. Germline CDR1 is SGHDN and CDR2 is FVKESK.

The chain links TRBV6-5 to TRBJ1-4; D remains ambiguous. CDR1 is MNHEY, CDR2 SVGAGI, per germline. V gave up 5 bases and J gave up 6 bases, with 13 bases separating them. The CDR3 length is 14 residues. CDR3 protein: CASSKEKTYEKLFF. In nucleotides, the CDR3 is TGTGCCAGCAGTAAGGAGAAGACGTATGAAAAACTGTTTTTT.

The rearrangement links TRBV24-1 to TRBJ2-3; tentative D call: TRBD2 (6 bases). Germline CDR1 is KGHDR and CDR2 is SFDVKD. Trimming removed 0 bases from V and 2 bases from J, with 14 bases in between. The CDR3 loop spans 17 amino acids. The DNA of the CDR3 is TGTGCCACCAGTGATTTGGGGTCTAGCGCCCCCACAGATACGCAGTATTTT. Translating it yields CATSDLGSSAPTDTQYF.

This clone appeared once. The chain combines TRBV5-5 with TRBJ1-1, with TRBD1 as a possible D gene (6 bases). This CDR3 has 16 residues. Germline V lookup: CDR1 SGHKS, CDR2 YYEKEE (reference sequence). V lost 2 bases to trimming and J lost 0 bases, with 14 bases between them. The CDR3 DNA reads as TGTGCCAGCAGCTTTGGGACATCGCGGATGAACACTGAAGCTTTCTTT. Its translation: CASSFGTSRMNTEAFF. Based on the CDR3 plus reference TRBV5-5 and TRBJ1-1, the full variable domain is DAGVTQSPTHLIKTRGQQVTLRCSPISGHKSVSWYQQVLGQGPQFIFQYYEKEERGRGNFPDRFSARQFPNYSSELNVNALLLGDSALYLCASSFGTSRMNTEAFFGQGTRLTVV.

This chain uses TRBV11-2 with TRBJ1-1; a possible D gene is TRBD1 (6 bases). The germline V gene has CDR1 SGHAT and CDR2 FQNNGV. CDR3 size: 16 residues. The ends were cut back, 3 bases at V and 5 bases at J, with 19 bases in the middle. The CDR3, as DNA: TGTGCCAGCAGCTTCCTCCAGGGGCTACAAGATACTGAAGCTTTCTTT. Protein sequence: CASSFLQGLQDTEAFF.

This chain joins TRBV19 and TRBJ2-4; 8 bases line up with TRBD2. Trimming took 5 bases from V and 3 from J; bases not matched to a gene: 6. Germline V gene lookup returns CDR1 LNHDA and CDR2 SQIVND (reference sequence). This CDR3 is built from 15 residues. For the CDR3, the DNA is TGTGCCAGTAGTTTTCGGGAGGGGGGCAAAAACATTCAGTACTTC. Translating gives CASSFREGGKNIQYF.

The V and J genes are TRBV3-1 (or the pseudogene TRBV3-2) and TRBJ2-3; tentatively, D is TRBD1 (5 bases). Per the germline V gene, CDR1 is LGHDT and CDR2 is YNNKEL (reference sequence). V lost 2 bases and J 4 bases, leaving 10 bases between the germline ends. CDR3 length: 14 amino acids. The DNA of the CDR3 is TGTGCCAGCAGCCAAAGGGGCGGAGCAGATACGCAGTATTTT. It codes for CASSQRGGADTQYF.

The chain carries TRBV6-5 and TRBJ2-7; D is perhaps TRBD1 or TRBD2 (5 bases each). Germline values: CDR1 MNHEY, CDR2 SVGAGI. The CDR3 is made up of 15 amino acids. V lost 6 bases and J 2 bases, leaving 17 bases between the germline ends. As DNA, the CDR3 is TGTGCCAGCAGGCCCTTGGGGGAAAGGACCTACGAGCAGTACGTC. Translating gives CASRPLGERTYEQYV.

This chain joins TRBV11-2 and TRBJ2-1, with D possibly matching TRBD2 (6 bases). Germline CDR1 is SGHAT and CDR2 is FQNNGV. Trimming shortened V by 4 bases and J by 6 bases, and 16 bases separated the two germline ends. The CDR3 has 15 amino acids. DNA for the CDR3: TGTGCCAGCAGCTCCTGGGACTCAGATGGCAATGAGCAGTTCTTC. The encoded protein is CASSSWDSDGNEQFF.

CDR3 protein: CASSGGGSGQETQYF. CDR3 nucleotides: TGTGCCAGCAGCGGCGGAGGGAGCGGGCAAGAGACCCAGTACTTC. The chain recombines TRBV9 with TRBJ2-5; a weak D match, TRBD2 (6 bases). Trimming removed 3 bases at V and 2 bases at J, with 14 bases between. The length of the CDR3 is 15 residues. The germline CDR1 and CDR2 sequences are SGDLS and YYNGEE.

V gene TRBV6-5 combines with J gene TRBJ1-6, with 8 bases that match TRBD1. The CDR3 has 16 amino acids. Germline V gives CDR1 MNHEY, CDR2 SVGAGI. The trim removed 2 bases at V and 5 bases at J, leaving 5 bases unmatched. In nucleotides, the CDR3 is TGTGCCAGCAGTTACGGCAGGGGGCTAGATAATTCACCCCTCCACTTT. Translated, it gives CASSYGRGLDNSPLHF.

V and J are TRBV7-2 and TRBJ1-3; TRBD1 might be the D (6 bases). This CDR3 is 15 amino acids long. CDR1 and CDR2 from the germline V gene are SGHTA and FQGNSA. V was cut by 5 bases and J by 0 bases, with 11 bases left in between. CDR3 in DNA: TGTGCCAGCAGCACATACAGGGCCTCTGGAAACACCATATATTTT. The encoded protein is CASSTYRASGNTIYF.

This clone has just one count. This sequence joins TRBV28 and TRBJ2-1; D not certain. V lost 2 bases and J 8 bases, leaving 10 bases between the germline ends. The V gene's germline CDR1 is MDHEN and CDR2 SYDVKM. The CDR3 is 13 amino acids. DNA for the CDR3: TGTGCCAGCAGTTTAGACTCCCGTTATGAGCAGTTCTTC. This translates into CASSLDSRYEQFF.

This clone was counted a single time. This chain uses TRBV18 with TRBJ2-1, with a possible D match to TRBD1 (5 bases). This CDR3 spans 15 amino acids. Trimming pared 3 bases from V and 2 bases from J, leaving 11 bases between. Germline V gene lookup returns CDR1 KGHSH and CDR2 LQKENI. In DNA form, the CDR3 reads TGTGCCAGCTCACCGCAACAGGTTACCTACAATGAGCAGTTCTTC. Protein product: CASSPQQVTYNEQFF.

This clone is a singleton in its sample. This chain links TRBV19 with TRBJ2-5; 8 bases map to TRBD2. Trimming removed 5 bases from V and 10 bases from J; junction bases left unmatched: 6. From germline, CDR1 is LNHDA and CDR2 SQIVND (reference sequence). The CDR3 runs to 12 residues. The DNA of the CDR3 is TGTGCCAGTAGTCCAGCGGGGGCCGTCCAGTACTTC. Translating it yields CASSPAGAVQYF.

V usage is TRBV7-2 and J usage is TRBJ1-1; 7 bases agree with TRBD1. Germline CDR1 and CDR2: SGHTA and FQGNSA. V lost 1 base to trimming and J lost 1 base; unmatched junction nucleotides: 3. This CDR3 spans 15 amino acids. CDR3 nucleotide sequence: TGTGCCAGCAGCTTAGGGGGACAGCGGAACACTGAAGCTTTCTTT. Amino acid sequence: CASSLGGQRNTEAFF.